This TCR beta chain came from a study of CD8+ T cells in alopecia areata. Findings of the study overall: The link between baseline CD8+ expansion and response remains uncertain with one nonresponder.

Following extraction, RNA underwent reverse transcription to cDNA, which served as the sequencing template. Repertoires were generated with immunoSEQ multiplex PCR, while TCRdb's copy carries only in-frame clones and drops some. The table shows 150,000 to 200,000 clones, with less than 65% occurring only once. Treatment: oral pan-JAK inhibitor, 5-10 mg twice daily. This CDR3 is 15 amino acids long. V was trimmed by 5 bases and J by 2 bases, leaving 14 bases between them. Germline V gene lookup returns CDR1 SGHAT and CDR2 FQDESV (reference sequence). As for this clone: Antigen: not known.

The V call is TRBV11-1, the J call TRBJ2-3; the D gene is possibly TRBD2 (6 bases). The TCR originated in a human donor with alopecia areata. This specimen was CD4+ T cells sorted from blood, taken at week 24, from a patient treated with tofacitinib. The CDR3 region has the DNA TGTGCCAGCAGCGTGCTTGGCGGGGTCACAGATACGCAGTATTTT. Amino acids: CASSVLGGVTDTQYF.